The subject of this entry is one T cell receptor beta chain. V was clipped by 0 bases and J by 2 bases; unmatched bases: 5. CDR1 and CDR2 (germline): SEHNR, FQNEAQ (reference sequence). The CDR3 spans 16 residues. The data derive from a study of spatial heterogeneity in lung cancer. Every TCR cDNA molecule bore its own unique molecular identifier. Each CDR3 protein is one row after TCRdb ran MiXCR on the 5' RACE reads. The profile shows tens of thousands of distinct CDR3 sequences, roughly 15% of them singletons. Time point described: sample taken at primary tumor resection. The roughly 66 donors had untreated early-stage non-small cell lung cancer.

V and J are TRBV7-9 and TRBJ2-3, with 7 bases identical to TRBD2. The TCR comes from a male donor with early-stage non-small cell lung cancer. The sample in question was PBMCs, obtained at surgery. This chain's CDR3 is CASSLAREWDTDTQYF. The CDR3 nucleotides read TGTGCCAGCAGCTTAGCGCGGGAGTGGGACACAGATACGCAGTATTTT.